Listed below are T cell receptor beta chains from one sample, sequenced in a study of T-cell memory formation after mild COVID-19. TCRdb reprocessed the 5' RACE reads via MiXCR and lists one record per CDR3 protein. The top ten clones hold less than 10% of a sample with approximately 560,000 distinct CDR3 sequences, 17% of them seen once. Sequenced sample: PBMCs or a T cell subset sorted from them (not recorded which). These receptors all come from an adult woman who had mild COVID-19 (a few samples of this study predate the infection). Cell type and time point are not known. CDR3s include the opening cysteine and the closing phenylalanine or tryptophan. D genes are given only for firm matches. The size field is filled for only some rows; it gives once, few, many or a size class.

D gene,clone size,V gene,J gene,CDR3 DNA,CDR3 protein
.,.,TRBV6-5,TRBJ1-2,TGTGCCAGCAGTTTCTCCCCGGACGTAAACTATGGCTACACCTTC,CASSFSPDVNYGYTF
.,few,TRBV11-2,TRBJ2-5,TGTGCCAGCAGCTTAGATATCTCGGAGACCCAGTACTTC,CASSLDISETQYF
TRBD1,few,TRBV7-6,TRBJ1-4,TGTGCCAGCAGCCGATCGCAGGGGGCTAATGAAAAACTGTTTTTT,CASSRSQGANEKLFF
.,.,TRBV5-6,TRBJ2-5,TGTGCCAGCAGCCGCCGACAGGGAGGAGAGACCCAGTACTTC,CASSRRQGGETQYF
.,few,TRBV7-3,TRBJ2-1,TGTGCCAGCAGCTTAACTGCGGTAGGGTACAATGAGCAGTTCTTC,CASSLTAVGYNEQFF
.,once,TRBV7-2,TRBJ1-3,TGTGCCAGCGCCTCGGCTGGAAACACCATATATTTT,CASASAGNTIYF
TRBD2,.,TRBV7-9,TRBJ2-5,TGTGCCAGCAGCGCGACTAGCGGTAAAGAGACCCAGTACTTC,CASSATSGKETQYF
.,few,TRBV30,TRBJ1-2,TGTGCCTATGGAGTGGCAGGCGGGTATGGCTACACCTTC,CAYGVAGGYGYTF
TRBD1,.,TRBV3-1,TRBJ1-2,TGTGCCAGCAGCCAAGATCTGGATTTCGGGGAGATAGACAGGGGGCAAGGCTACACCTTC,CASSQDLDFGEIDRGQGYTF
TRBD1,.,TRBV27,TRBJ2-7,TGTGCCAGCAAGACAGGGGGCTACGAGCAGTACTTC,CASKTGGYEQYF
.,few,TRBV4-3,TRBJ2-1,TGCGCCAGCAGCCCCGCGGGTCGGGCACACAATGAGCAGTTCTTC,CASSPAGRAHNEQFF
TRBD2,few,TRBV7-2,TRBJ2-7,TGTGCCAGCAGCTCCAGGGAGCGGGGGGGCCGGTACGAGCAGTACTTC,CASSSRERGGRYEQYF
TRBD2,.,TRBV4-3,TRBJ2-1,TGCGCCAGCAGCCAAGATCTTTTGGGGACTAGCGGGCCGAGCTCCTACAATGAGCAGTTCTTC,CASSQDLLGTSGPSSYNEQFF
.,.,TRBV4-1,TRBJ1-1,TGCGCCAGCAGCCAAGGGGCTGATAATGCTTTCTTT,CASSQGADNAFF
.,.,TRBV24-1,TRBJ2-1,TGTGCCACCAGTGATTGGGAAAATGAGCAGTTCTTC,CATSDWENEQFF
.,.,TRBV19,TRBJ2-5,TGTGCCAGCACGTTAGGGTTCCAAGAGACCCAGTACTTC,CASTLGFQETQYF
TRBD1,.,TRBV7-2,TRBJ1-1,TGTGCCAGCAGCCGCGACAGGGGGCTGAGTACTGAAGCTTTCTTT,CASSRDRGLSTEAFF
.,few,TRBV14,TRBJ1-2,TGTGCCAGCAGCCAAGAATATTATGGCTACACCTTC,CASSQEYYGYTF
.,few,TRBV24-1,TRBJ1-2,TGTGCGCGGGACATCCGCCTGTGGGGGTATGGCTACACCTTC,CARDIRLWGYGYTF
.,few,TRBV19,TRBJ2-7,TGTGCCAGTAGTATAAACCCCACCGAATACTACGAGCAGTACTTC,CASSINPTEYYEQYF
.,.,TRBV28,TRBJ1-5,TGTGCCAGCAGTTTCAGACAGGCCTATAGCAATCAGCCCCAGCATTTT,CASSFRQAYSNQPQHF
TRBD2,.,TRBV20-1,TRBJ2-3,TGCAGTGCTAGAGCTAGCGGGGGATCCACAGATACGCAGTATTTT,CSARASGGSTDTQYF
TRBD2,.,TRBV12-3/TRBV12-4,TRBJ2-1,TGTGCCAGCAGTCATAGACTAGCGGGAGATTGGGACAATGAGCAGTTCTTC,CASSHRLAGDWDNEQFF
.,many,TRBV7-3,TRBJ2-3,TGTGCCAGCAGCTTTTCGGGACGACGGGATGATACGCAGTATTTT,CASSFSGRRDDTQYF
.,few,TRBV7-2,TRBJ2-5,TGTGCCAGCAGCTTATCGCACAGCTACCATCGTGCAGAGACCCAGTACTTC,CASSLSHSYHRAETQYF
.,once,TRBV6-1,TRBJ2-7,TGTGCCAGCAGTGAAGTCAGGGGCGAGCAGTACTTC,CASSEVRGEQYF
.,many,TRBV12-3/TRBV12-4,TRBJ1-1,TGTGCCAGCCGCAAAACAGGGAACACTGAAGCTTTCTTT,CASRKTGNTEAFF
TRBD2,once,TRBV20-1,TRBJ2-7,TGCAGTGCTAGAGTACTAGCGGGGCGCCGTGAGGAGCAGTACTTC,CSARVLAGRREEQYF
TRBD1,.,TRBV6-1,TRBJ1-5,TGTGCCAGCCTCCGGGACAGGGGGATGGGTCAGCCCCAGCATTTT,CASLRDRGMGQPQHF
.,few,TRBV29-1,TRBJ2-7,TGCAGCGTTCCTGGGGGGACCGGCCTCTCCTACGAGCAGTACTTC,CSVPGGTGLSYEQYF
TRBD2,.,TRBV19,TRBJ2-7,TGTGCCAGTAGTATCCTGGGACTAGCGGGAGGGTCCAACTACGAGCAGTACTTC,CASSILGLAGGSNYEQYF
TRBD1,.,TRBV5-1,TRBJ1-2,TGCGCCAGCAGCTTGGCCGGACAGGGTTACTATGGCTACACCTTC,CASSLAGQGYYGYTF
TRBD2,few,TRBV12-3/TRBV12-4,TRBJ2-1,TGTGCCAGCAGCCAGGGACTAGCGTCCTACAATGAGCAGTTCTTC,CASSQGLASYNEQFF
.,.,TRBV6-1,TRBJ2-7,TGTGCCAGCAGTGAACCCGCCTCGAGCTCCTACGAGCAGTACTTC,CASSEPASSSYEQYF
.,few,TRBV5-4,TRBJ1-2,TGTGCCAGCAGCGGACGGGGTACTTTTATCTTC,CASSGRGTFIF
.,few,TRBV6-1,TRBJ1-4,TGTGCCAGCATGGAGGGGGGGGCAGGAGAAAAACTGTTTTTT,CASMEGGAGEKLFF
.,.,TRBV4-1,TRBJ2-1,TGCGCCAGCAGCCAAGTCCCAAGGCTCAATTACAATGAGCAGTTCTTC,CASSQVPRLNYNEQFF